This TCR beta chain is drawn from a study of persistence of HIV-infected CD4 T cells. After removal of 4 bases from V and 7 bases from J, the junction contained 11 bases not matched to a gene. The CDR3 loop spans 15 amino acids. The germline V gene encodes CDR1 SGHRS and CDR2 YFSETQ. The libraries were made with immunoSEQ version 4 in survey mode. TCRdb's copy holds only in-frame clones and misses some; the assay was immunoSEQ multiplex PCR. The sample holds tens of thousands of clones, approximately 80% seen once. As for this clone: Its specificity is unknown.

Stimulation used 9 to 10 ug/mL lysate from CMV-infected fibroblasts. Sorted nonresponding memory CD4+ T cells were CD40L-negative, CD69-negative, CD45RO-high. This chain connects TRBV5-1 to TRBJ1-1; 9 bases match TRBD1. Specimen: CD4+ T cells sorted from PBMCs after approximately 19-hour stimulation, collected from a patient who received antiretroviral therapy. The clonotype was recovered from an adult woman with HIV who was CMV-seropositive. The CDR3 nucleotides are TGCGCCAGCAGCCTATGGACAGGGGTGGGATATGAAGCTTTCTTT. Its translation: CASSLWTGVGYEAFF.